This TCR beta chain was recorded in a study of blood T cell repertoires in COVID-19. Method: immunoSEQ multiplex PCR; TCRdb's copy keeps in-frame clones and lacks some. The sample has about 100,000 clones, just over 85% seen once. The germline V gene has CDR1 LNHDA and CDR2 SQIVND (reference sequence). The V and J ends lost 3 bases and 1 base, in that order; junction bases with no gene match: 10. The CDR3 sequence is 18 residues long. This rearrangement joins TRBV19 to TRBJ2-1; TRBD2 agrees at 9 bases. The sequenced sample consisted of PBMCs or T cells enriched from blood (not recorded which). The receptor was derived from a woman between 50 and 59 years old who had recovered from COVID-19. The CDR3 DNA reads as TGTGCCAGTAGTATGTTAGCGGGAGTCCCCGGGTCCTACAATGAGCAGTTCTTC. This gives the protein CASSMLAGVPGSYNEQFF. Looking up the rest from reference TRBV19 and TRBJ2-1 gives the full variable domain: DGGITQSPKYLFRKEGQNVTLSCEQNLNHDAMYWYRQDPGQGLRLIYYSQIVNDFQKGDIAEGYSVSREKKESFPLTVTSAQKNPTAFYLCASSMLAGVPGSYNEQFFGPGTRLTVL.